Below are 30 T cell receptor beta chains sequenced from a single sample in a study of persistence of HIV-infected CD4 T cells. An overlapping HIV-1 Gag peptide pool stimulated these cells at about 0.94 ug/peptide/mL. CD40L-negative CD69-negative CD45RO-high memory CD4+ T cells were sorted as populations depleted of antigen-responding cells. Antigen specificity for these receptors is unknown. The immunoSEQ assay was version 4, run in survey mode. TCRdb keeps only in-frame clones here, not all; method: immunoSEQ multiplex PCR. The sample carries about 40,000 clones, over 65% recorded once. This material consisted of cultured CD4+ T cells from PBMCs, taken from a patient who received antiretroviral therapy. The source of these receptors is an adult with HIV. The donor label of this sample is uncertain.

This chain links TRBV10-1 with TRBJ2-3; either TRBD1 or TRBD2 may fit D (6 bases each). Germline values: CDR1 WNHNN, CDR2 SYGVQD (reference sequence). V lost 6 bases, J lost 6 bases, and 19 bases lay in between. The CDR3 is made up of 15 amino acids. CDR3 residues: CASSSGGGVVDTQYF. For the CDR3, the DNA is TGCGCCAGCAGCTCCGGGGGCGGGGTTGTGGATACGCAGTATTTT.

This chain uses TRBV5-5 with TRBJ2-3; tentatively, D is TRBD2 (6 bases). Trimming removed 3 bases from V and 1 base from J, with 15 bases in between. The CDR3 runs 16 residues. Germline V gene sequence: CDR1 SGHKS, CDR2 YYEKEE (reference sequence). CDR3 coding DNA: TGTGCCAGCAGCTGGACCCACCCGGGGGGCACAGATACGCAGTATTTT. Its protein is CASSWTHPGGTDTQYF.

The chain joins TRBV7-3 to TRBJ1-1, with a weak D call TRBD1 (5 bases). This CDR3 has 13 residues. V was pared by 3 bases and J by 3 bases, with 8 bases between. CDR1 is SGHTA, CDR2 FQGTGA, per germline. The CDR3 protein is CASSFSGDTEAFF. As DNA, the CDR3 is TGTGCCAGCAGCTTCTCGGGGGACACTGAAGCTTTCTTT.

The V gene is TRBV5-1, the J gene TRBJ1-2; D remains ambiguous. The V and J ends lost 0 bases and 13 bases respectively, with 25 bases between them. The CDR3 has 16 amino acids. In germline, CDR1 is SGHRS, CDR2 YFSETQ. The CDR3 DNA follows: TGCGCCAGCAGCTTGGTCGGCGGAACGCGGGTGCCGGCACGCACCTTC. Translating gives CASSLVGGTRVPARTF.

The CDR3 sequence is CASSLTGSTEAFF. The CDR3 nucleotides read TGTGCCAGCAGCTTAACAGGGAGCACTGAAGCTTTCTTT. This sequence joins TRBV7-9 and TRBJ1-1; D possibly corresponds to TRBD1 (6 bases). Trimming removed 2 bases at V and 4 bases at J, with 8 bases between. Germline CDR1 reads SEHNR; CDR2 reads FQNEAQ (reference sequence). The CDR3 extends over 13 amino acids.

The V and J genes are TRBV5-1 and TRBJ2-1, with unresolved D. Trimming took off 0 bases at V and 0 bases at J, with 10 bases between the two ends. The CDR3 is made up of 16 amino acids. The germline CDR1 and CDR2 sequences are SGHRS and YFSETQ. Here the CDR3 DNA reads TGCGCCAGCAGCTTGGATAGGGCGAGCTCCTACAATGAGCAGTTCTTC. It encodes CASSLDRASSYNEQFF.

J is TRBJ1-5 and V is TRBV6-1; D is ambiguous. Germline V gene sequence: CDR1 MNHNS, CDR2 SASEGT. V was shortened by 4 bases and J by 0 bases, with 13 bases between the two germline ends. The CDR3 consists of 16 residues. Here the CDR3 reads CASSVKTAYSNQPQHF. DNA of the CDR3: TGTGCCAGCAGTGTCAAGACGGCATATAGCAATCAGCCCCAGCATTTT.

CDR3 residues: CASSPTARVTDTQYF. In DNA, the CDR3 is TGCGCCAGCAGCCCGACAGCTAGGGTGACAGATACGCAGTATTTT. V and J are TRBV5-1 and TRBJ2-3; a weak D match, TRBD1 (5 bases). The CDR3 consists of 15 residues. The germline CDR1 and CDR2 sequences are SGHRS and YFSETQ. Trimming removed 4 bases from V and 3 bases from J, with 15 bases in between.

The V gene is TRBV5-4, the J gene TRBJ2-7; TRBD2 might be the D (6 bases). The V gene's germline CDR1 is SGHNT and CDR2 YYREEE (reference sequence). The V and J ends lost 4 bases and 0 bases respectively, with 11 bases between them. The length of the CDR3 is 14 residues. The CDR3 coding sequence is TGTGCCAGCAGCGCGGGACGGCCCTCCTACGAGCAGTACTTC. This gives the protein CASSAGRPSYEQYF.

The V and J genes are TRBV2 and TRBJ2-3, with 7 bases that match TRBD2. CDR3 length: 15 residues. The J segment lost 3 bases and the V segment lost 6 bases, leaving 9 bases of the junction unmatched. CDR1 is SNHLY, CDR2 FYNNEI, per germline. The CDR3 sequence: CASSGWGGRTDTQYF. The CDR3 DNA reads as TGTGCCAGCAGCGGGTGGGGGGGAAGGACAGATACGCAGTATTTT. Filled out from reference TRBV2 and TRBJ2-3, the complete variable domain reads EPEVTQTPSHQVTQMGQEVILRCVPISNHLYFYWYRQILGQKVEFLVSFYNNEISEKSEIFDDQFSVERPDGSNFTLKIRSTKLEDSAMYFCASSGWGGRTDTQYFGPGTRLTVL.

This rearrangement joins TRBV6-4 to TRBJ2-3; the D call may be TRBD1 or TRBD2 (5 bases each). V gave up 6 bases and J gave up 1 base, with 11 bases separating them. The CDR3 sequence is 14 residues long. Germline-derived CDR1 and CDR2 are MRHNA and SNTAGT. In DNA form, the CDR3 reads TGTGCCAGCAGCAGGGACGAGGGCACAGATACGCAGTATTTT. Amino acids: CASSRDEGTDTQYF.

The rearrangement uses TRBV28 and TRBJ2-3, with TRBD2 matching 8 bases. CDR3 length equals 16 residues. CDR1 is MDHEN and CDR2 is SYDVKM in the germline V gene. The V segment lost 3 bases and the J segment 5 bases; nucleotides outside the gene matches: 10. As DNA, the CDR3 is TGTGCCAGCAGTTTGGTTCCCGGGGGGGGGCGAGATACGCAGTATTTT. Protein sequence: CASSLVPGGGRDTQYF.

The rearrangement links TRBV20-1 to TRBJ2-6, with D hard to call. Germline V gives CDR1 DFQATT, CDR2 SNEGSKA (reference sequence). There are 14 residues in the CDR3. Trimming left V 3 bases short and J 4 bases short, with 10 bases between. The DNA for the CDR3 is TGCAGTGCTAGTACACCCGCAGGGGCCAACGTCCTGACTTTC. Translation: CSASTPAGANVLTF.

The gene calls are TRBV3-1 (or the pseudogene TRBV3-2) and TRBJ2-7; 10 bases fit TRBD1. The CDR3 has 15 amino acids. CDR1 is LGHDT and CDR2 is YNNKEL in the germline V gene (reference sequence). V lost 6 bases, J lost 3 bases, and 8 bases stayed unmatched. CDR3 loop: CASRISRDRGYEQYF. DNA for the CDR3: TGTGCCAGCAGAATCTCCCGGGACAGGGGCTACGAGCAGTACTTC.

J is TRBJ2-7 and V is TRBV7-3; perhaps D is TRBD1 or TRBD2 (7 bases each). Germline assignment: CDR1 SGHTA and CDR2 FQGTGA. Trimming took 5 bases from V and 4 from J, leaving 18 bases between them. The CDR3 has 15 residues. The CDR3 DNA reads TGTGCCAGCAGCCCTATGTCAGGGGGGGCGTACGAGCAGTACTTC. Protein sequence: CASSPMSGGAYEQYF.

V usage is TRBV6-5 and J usage is TRBJ2-2, with no clear D. Trimming removed 2 bases at V and 6 bases at J, with 10 bases between. This CDR3 region has 14 residues. CDR1 MNHEY and CDR2 SVGAGI come from the germline V gene. The CDR3 nucleotides read TGTGCCAGCAGTTACGATCCGCATCCCGGGGAGCTGTTTTTT. Its translation is CASSYDPHPGELFF.

The CDR3 nucleotides read TGTGCCAGCAGACGCCTCAGGGAGACCTATAATTCACCCCTCCACTTT. Its translation is CASRRLRETYNSPLHF. The chain is built from TRBV7-2 and TRBJ1-6; D is perhaps TRBD1 (5 bases). The CDR3 is 16 residues long. From germline, CDR1 is SGHTA and CDR2 FQGNSA. V was trimmed by 6 bases and J by 2 bases, leaving 14 bases between them.

CDR3 sequence: CASSPTARYYGYTF. CDR3 DNA: TGTGCCAGCAGTCCGACGGCGCGGTACTATGGCTACACCTTC. The chain uses TRBV27 and TRBJ1-2; D is unresolved. With 5 bases removed from V and 3 bases from J, the gap between germline ends came to 13 bases. The CDR3 has 14 residues. The germline V gene has CDR1 MNHEY and CDR2 SMNVEV (reference sequence).

V gene TRBV7-3 combines with J gene TRBJ1-6; a possible D gene is TRBD1 (5 bases). V was pared by 1 base and J by 9 bases, with 13 bases between. The CDR3 sequence is 15 residues long. Germline-derived CDR1 and CDR2 are SGHTA and FQGTGA. CDR3 DNA: TGTGCCAGCAGCTTAAGCCCCTTTGGGGGTTCACCCCTCCACTTT. Amino acid sequence: CASSLSPFGGSPLHF.

This chain links TRBV27 with TRBJ2-7; D assignment may be TRBD1 or TRBD2 (6 bases each). The CDR3 sequence is 17 residues long. V dropped 4 bases and J dropped 3 bases, with 22 bases sitting between them. Germline CDR1 and CDR2: MNHEY and SMNVEV (reference sequence). DNA of the CDR3: TGTGCCAGCAGTTATAAGAGGGGGGCCCGGATTGGCTACGAGCAGTACTTC. Translation: CASSYKRGARIGYEQYF.

The chain uses TRBV7-3 and TRBJ2-7, with 7 bases that match TRBD1. CDR1 and CDR2 (germline): SGHTA, FQGTGA. This CDR3 is 16 amino acids long. V gave up 0 bases and J gave up 1 base; unmatched junction bases: 6. The CDR3 nucleotides are TGTGCCAGCAGCTTAACCCCGACAGGGTTATCCTACGAGCAGTACTTC. Translating gives CASSLTPTGLSYEQYF.

J is TRBJ1-2 and V is TRBV6-5, with a tentative D call TRBD1 (5 bases). V was pared by 6 bases and J by 1 base, with 9 bases between. The germline V gene encodes CDR1 MNHEY and CDR2 SVGAGI. This CDR3 spans 13 amino acids. The CDR3 loop is CASSLDNNYGYTF. The CDR3 nucleotides are TGTGCCAGCAGCCTGGACAATAACTATGGCTACACCTTC.

The V and J genes are TRBV5-1 and TRBJ1-4, with a possible D match to TRBD1 (5 bases). The germline CDR1 and CDR2 sequences are SGHRS and YFSETQ. Trimming cost V 3 bases and J 4 bases, with 7 bases left between them. This CDR3 is built from 13 residues. The CDR3 is CASSWDGNEKLFF. For the CDR3, the DNA is TGCGCCAGCAGCTGGGACGGTAATGAAAAACTGTTTTTT.

The chain combines TRBV7-6 with TRBJ2-7, with 11 bases fitting TRBD1. V was clipped by 1 base and J by 7 bases; unmatched bases: 12. This CDR3 is built from 17 residues. Germline CDR1 is SGHVS and CDR2 is FNYEAQ. This CDR3 reads CASSLVDRTGGFKEQYF. The CDR3 coding sequence is TGTGCCAGCAGCTTAGTCGACCGGACAGGGGGCTTCAAGGAGCAGTACTTC.

This clone was seen a few times. The chain has TRBV7-9 and TRBJ2-7, with a possible D match to TRBD1 (5 bases). The CDR3 loop spans 15 amino acids. From germline, CDR1 is SEHNR and CDR2 FQNEAQ (reference sequence). V gave up 4 bases and J gave up 4 bases, with 17 bases separating them. CDR3 residues: CASSSTRERRYEQYF. CDR3 bases: TGTGCCAGCAGCTCAACCAGGGAAAGGAGATACGAGCAGTACTTC.

The V gene is TRBV20-1, the J gene TRBJ1-1; a possible D gene is TRBD1 (6 bases). Germline V gene data show CDR1 as DFQATT and CDR2 as SNEGSKA (reference sequence). The CDR3 is made up of 10 amino acids. The V end was cut by 4 bases, the J end by 7 bases, with 7 bases between. The chain's CDR3 is CSAKDSEAFF. The CDR3 DNA follows: TGCAGTGCTAAGGACAGTGAAGCTTTCTTT.

V gene TRBV29-1 combines with J gene TRBJ1-2; D is undetermined. V lost 7 bases, J lost 0 bases, and 12 bases lay in between. Germline V gives CDR1 SQVTM, CDR2 ANQGSEA. The CDR3 extends over 13 amino acids. The CDR3 region is CSATAAPNYGYTF. CDR3 bases: TGCAGCGCAACGGCGGCCCCTAACTATGGCTACACCTTC. Using reference TRBV29-1 and TRBJ1-2 for the parts outside the CDR3, the full variable domain is SAVISQKPSRDICQRGTSLTIQCQVDSQVTMMFWYRQQPGQSLTLIATANQGSEATYESGFVIDKFPISRPNLTFSTLTVSNMSPEDSSIYLCSATAAPNYGYTFGSGTRLTVV.

The V gene is TRBV6-5, the J gene TRBJ2-1; possible D gene TRBD2, 6 bases. From germline, CDR1 is MNHEY and CDR2 SVGAGI. Trimming took 8 bases from V and 9 from J, leaving 23 bases between them. CDR3 size: 15 residues. The CDR3 DNA follows: TGTGCCAGCTGTACTTTATCGGCGGGGACGGGTGAGCAGTTCTTC. Its protein is CASCTLSAGTGEQFF.

The V and J genes are TRBV5-1 and TRBJ2-7, with 8 nucleotides matching TRBD2. Germline V gene lookup returns CDR1 SGHRS and CDR2 YFSETQ. V was pared by 0 bases and J by 5 bases, with 7 bases of the junction left unmatched. The CDR3 loop spans 15 amino acids. Here the CDR3 DNA reads TGCGCCAGCAGCTTGGCCGCTAGCGGGTCCCACGAGCAGTACTTC. Translating it yields CASSLAASGSHEQYF.

The chain couples TRBV7-8 to TRBJ2-7; TRBD1 agrees at 9 bases. Per germline, CDR1 SGHVS and CDR2 FQNEAQ. The CDR3 runs to 15 residues. The ends lost 2 bases at V and 1 base at J; junction bases unmatched: 3. The CDR3 sequence: CASSLKTGGSYEQYF. The CDR3 DNA sequence: TGTGCCAGCAGCTTAAAGACAGGGGGATCCTACGAGCAGTACTTC.